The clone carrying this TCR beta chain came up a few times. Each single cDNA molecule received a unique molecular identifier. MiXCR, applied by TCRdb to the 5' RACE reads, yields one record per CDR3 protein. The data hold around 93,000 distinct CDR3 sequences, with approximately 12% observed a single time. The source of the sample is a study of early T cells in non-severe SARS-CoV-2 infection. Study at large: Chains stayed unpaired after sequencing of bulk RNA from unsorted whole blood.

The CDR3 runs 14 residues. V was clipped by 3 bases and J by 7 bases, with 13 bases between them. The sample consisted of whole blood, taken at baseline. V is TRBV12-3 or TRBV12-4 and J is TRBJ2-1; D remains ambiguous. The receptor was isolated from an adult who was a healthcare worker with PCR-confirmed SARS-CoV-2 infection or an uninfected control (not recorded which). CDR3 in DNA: TGTGCCAGCAGTTTTCTAGGATTGGGTAATGAGCAGTTCTTC. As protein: CASSFLGLGNEQFF.